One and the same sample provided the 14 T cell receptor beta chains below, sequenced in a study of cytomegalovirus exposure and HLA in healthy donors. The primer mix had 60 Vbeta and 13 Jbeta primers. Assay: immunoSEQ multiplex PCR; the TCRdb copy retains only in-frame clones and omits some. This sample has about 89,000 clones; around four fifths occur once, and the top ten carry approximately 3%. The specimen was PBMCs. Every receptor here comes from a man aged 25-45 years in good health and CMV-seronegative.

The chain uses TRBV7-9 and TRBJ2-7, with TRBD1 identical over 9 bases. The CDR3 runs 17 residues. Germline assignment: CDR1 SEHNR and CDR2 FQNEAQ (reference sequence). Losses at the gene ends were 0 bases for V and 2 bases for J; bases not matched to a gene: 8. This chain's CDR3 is CASSLARWGQGPYEQYF. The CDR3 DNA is TGTGCCAGCAGCTTAGCGCGATGGGGACAGGGACCCTACGAGCAGTACTTC.

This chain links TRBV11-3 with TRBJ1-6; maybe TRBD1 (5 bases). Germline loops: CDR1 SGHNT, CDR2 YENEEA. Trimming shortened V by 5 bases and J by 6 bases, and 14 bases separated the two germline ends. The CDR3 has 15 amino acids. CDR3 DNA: TGTGCCAGCAGCCCGGACACATACTTTAATTCACCCCTCCACTTT. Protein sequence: CASSPDTYFNSPLHF. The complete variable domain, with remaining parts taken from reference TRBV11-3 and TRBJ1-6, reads EAGVVQSPRYKIIEKKQPVAFWCNPISGHNTLYWYLQNLGQGPELLIRYENEEAVDDSQLPKDRFSAERLKGVDSTLKIQPAELGDSAVYLCASSPDTYFNSPLHFGNGTRLTVT.

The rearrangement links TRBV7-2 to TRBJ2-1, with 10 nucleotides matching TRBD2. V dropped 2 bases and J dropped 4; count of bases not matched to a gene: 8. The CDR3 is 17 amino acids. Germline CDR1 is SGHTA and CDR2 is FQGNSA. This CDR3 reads CASSLSSSGGLYNEQFF. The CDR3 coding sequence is TGTGCCAGCAGCTTATCGTCTAGCGGGGGCCTATACAATGAGCAGTTCTTC.

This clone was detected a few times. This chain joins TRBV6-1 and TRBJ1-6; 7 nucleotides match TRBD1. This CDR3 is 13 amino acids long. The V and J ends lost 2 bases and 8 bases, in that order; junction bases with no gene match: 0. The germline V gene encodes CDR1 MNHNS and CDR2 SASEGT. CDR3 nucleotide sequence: TGTGCCAGCAGTGAACAGGGGGATTCACCCCTCCACTTT. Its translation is CASSEQGDSPLHF.

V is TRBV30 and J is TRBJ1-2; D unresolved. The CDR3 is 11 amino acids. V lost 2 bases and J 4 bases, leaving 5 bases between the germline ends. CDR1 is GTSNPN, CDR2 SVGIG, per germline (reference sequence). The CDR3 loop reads CAWSTSYGYTF. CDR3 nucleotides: TGTGCCTGGAGTACCAGCTATGGCTACACCTTC.

CDR3 nucleotide sequence: TGTGCCAGCAGCTTGGTACAGGGGTCGGATTCACCCCTCCACTTT. As protein: CASSLVQGSDSPLHF. V usage is TRBV5-6 and J usage is TRBJ1-6; 7 bases agree with TRBD1. In germline, CDR1 is SGHDT, CDR2 YYEEEE. Trimming at V came to 0 bases and at J to 8 bases, leaving 5 bases not matched to a gene. CDR3 length: 15 amino acids.

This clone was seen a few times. The CDR3 coding sequence is TGTGCCAGCAGCTTCCCCGCAGGGAGGGGAGCTTTCTTT. This codes for CASSFPAGRGAFF. The chain employs TRBV7-2 and TRBJ1-1, with D perhaps matching TRBD1 (5 bases). The germline CDR1 and CDR2 sequences are SGHTA and FQGNSA. CDR3 length equals 13 residues. V was cut by 3 bases and J by 10 bases, with 15 bases left in between.

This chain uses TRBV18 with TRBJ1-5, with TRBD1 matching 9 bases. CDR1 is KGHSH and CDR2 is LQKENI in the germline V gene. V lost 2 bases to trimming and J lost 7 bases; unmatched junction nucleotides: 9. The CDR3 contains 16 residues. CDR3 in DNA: TGTGCCAGCTCACCAGCCACAGGGGGCAAGGACCAGCCCCAGCATTTT. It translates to CASSPATGGKDQPQHF.

CDR3 loop: CASSIGGTQQETQYF. DNA of the CDR3: TGTGCCAGTAGTATAGGCGGGACCCAACAAGAGACCCAGTACTTC. V gene TRBV19 combines with J gene TRBJ2-5; D might be TRBD2 (6 bases). The CDR3 has 15 residues. CDR1 and CDR2 from the germline V gene are LNHDA and SQIVND (reference sequence). The germline V and J ends were trimmed by 1 base and 2 bases, with 11 bases remaining between them. Drawing the rest from reference TRBV19 and TRBJ2-5, the complete variable domain is DGGITQSPKYLFRKEGQNVTLSCEQNLNHDAMYWYRQDPGQGLRLIYYSQIVNDFQKGDIAEGYSVSREKKESFPLTVTSAQKNPTAFYLCASSIGGTQQETQYFGPGTRLLVL.

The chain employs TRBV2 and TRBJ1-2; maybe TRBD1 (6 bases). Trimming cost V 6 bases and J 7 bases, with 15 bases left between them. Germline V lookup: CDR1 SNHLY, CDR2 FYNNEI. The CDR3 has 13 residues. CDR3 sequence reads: CASRTTGFRGYTF. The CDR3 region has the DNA TGTGCCAGCAGGACCACAGGGTTTCGTGGCTACACCTTC.

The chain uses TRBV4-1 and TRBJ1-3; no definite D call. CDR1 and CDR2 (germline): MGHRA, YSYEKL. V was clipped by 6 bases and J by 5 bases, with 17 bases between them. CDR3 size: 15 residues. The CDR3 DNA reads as TGCGCCAGCAGACCTCCGGGAGAGGCAAGAAACACCATATATTTT. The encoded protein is CASRPPGEARNTIYF.

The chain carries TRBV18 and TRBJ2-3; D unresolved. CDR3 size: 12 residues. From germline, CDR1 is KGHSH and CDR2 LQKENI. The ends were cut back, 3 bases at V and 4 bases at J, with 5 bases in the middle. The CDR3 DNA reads TGTGCCAGCTCACCCAATGCAGATACGCAGTATTTT. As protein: CASSPNADTQYF. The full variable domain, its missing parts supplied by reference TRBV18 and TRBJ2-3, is NAGVMQNPRHLVRRRGQEARLRCSPMKGHSHVYWYRQLPEEGLKFMVYLQKENIIDESGMPKERFSAEFPKEGPSILRIQQVVRGDSAAYFCASSPNADTQYFGPGTRLTVL.

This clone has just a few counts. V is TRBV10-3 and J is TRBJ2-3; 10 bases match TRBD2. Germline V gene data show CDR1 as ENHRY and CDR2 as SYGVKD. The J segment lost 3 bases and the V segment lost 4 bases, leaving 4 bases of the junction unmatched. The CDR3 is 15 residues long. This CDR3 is CAISATSGETDTQYF. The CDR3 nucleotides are TGTGCCATCAGTGCCACTAGCGGGGAGACAGATACGCAGTATTTT.

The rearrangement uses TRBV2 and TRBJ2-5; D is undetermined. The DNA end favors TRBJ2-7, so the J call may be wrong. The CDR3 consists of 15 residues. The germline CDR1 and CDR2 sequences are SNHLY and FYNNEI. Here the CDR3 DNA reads TGTGCCATCCCGGTAAGGAGAGGAGCATCCTACGAGCAGTACTTC. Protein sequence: CAIPVRRGASYEQYF.